A selection of T cell receptor beta chains follows, all from one sample in a study of long-term antiretroviral therapy in people with HIV. Only in-frame clones appear in the TCRdb table, and some are missing; sequencing was by immunoSEQ multiplex PCR. This sample has tens of thousands of clones, with approximately 83% found just once. The sample was unsorted PBMCs, taken 2.2 years after starting antiretroviral therapy. The receptors here all came from a man younger than 35 with HIV. Each CDR3 is given with its conserved first and last residue. The order of the fields is J gene, clone size, D gene, CDR3 length, V gene, CDR3 protein, CDR3 DNA. The D gene is left open where the match is weak. Size is omitted from some rows. Given values are once, few, many or a class for expanded clones.

j_gene: TRBJ2-7
abundance: .
d_gene: .
len: 16
v_gene: TRBV7-9
CDR3aa: CASSRGQHQGDYEQYF
CDR3nt: TGTGCCAGCAGCCGCGGACAGCATCAAGGGGACTACGAGCAGTACTTC

j_gene: TRBJ2-1
abundance: .
d_gene: .
len: 13
v_gene: TRBV27
CDR3aa: CASSYTGLHEQFF
CDR3nt: TGTGCCAGCAGTTATACAGGGCTCCATGAGCAGTTCTTC

j_gene: TRBJ1-3
abundance: .
d_gene: .
len: 14
v_gene: TRBV14
CDR3aa: CASSQGSSGNTIYF
CDR3nt: TGTGCCAGCAGCCAAGGTAGCTCTGGAAACACCATATATTTT

j_gene: TRBJ1-1
abundance: .
d_gene: .
len: 15
v_gene: TRBV11-3
CDR3aa: CASSLDKQGRTEAFF
CDR3nt: TGTGCCAGCAGCTTAGATAAACAGGGACGAACTGAAGCTTTCTTT

j_gene: TRBJ2-5
abundance: once
d_gene: .
len: 14
v_gene: TRBV5-1
CDR3aa: CASSPGQTLETQYF
CDR3nt: TGCGCCAGCAGCCCAGGACAAACGTTGGAGACCCAGTACTTC

j_gene: TRBJ2-1
abundance: .
d_gene: .
len: 15
v_gene: TRBV6-5
CDR3aa: CATHRAPNHYNEQFF
CDR3nt: TGTGCCACCCACCGGGCCCCCAACCACTACAATGAGCAGTTCTTC

j_gene: TRBJ1-1
abundance: once
d_gene: .
len: 14
v_gene: TRBV7-2
CDR3aa: CASSLVPADTEAFF
CDR3nt: TGTGCCAGCAGCTTAGTGCCTGCGGACACTGAAGCTTTCTTT

j_gene: TRBJ1-5
abundance: .
d_gene: .
len: 15
v_gene: TRBV5-5
CDR3aa: CASSLLNTGNQPQHF
CDR3nt: TGTGCCAGCAGCTTATTAAACACCGGCAATCAGCCCCAGCATTTT

j_gene: TRBJ1-3
abundance: .
d_gene: .
len: 11
v_gene: TRBV11-2
CDR3aa: CASSTTVTIYF
CDR3nt: TGTGCCAGCAGCACGACAGTAACCATATATTTT

j_gene: TRBJ1-1
abundance: .
d_gene: .
len: 13
v_gene: TRBV10-1
CDR3aa: CASSAQGVTEAFF
CDR3nt: TGCGCCAGCAGTGCTCAGGGAGTCACTGAAGCTTTCTTT

j_gene: TRBJ1-2
abundance: .
d_gene: TRBD1
len: 16
v_gene: TRBV27
CDR3aa: CASSFKGQGANYGYTF
CDR3nt: TGTGCCAGCAGTTTCAAGGGACAGGGGGCGAACTATGGCTACACCTTC

j_gene: TRBJ2-7
abundance: .
d_gene: .
len: 15
v_gene: TRBV7-3
CDR3aa: CASSLTGAGSYEQYF
CDR3nt: TGTGCCAGCAGCTTAACTGGGGCGGGGTCCTACGAGCAGTACTTC

j_gene: TRBJ2-3
abundance: .
d_gene: .
len: 14
v_gene: TRBV5-1
CDR3aa: CASSLVFHADTQYF
CDR3nt: TGCGCCAGCAGCTTGGTGTTTCACGCAGATACGCAGTATTTT

j_gene: TRBJ1-1
abundance: .
d_gene: TRBD1
len: 17
v_gene: TRBV7-9
CDR3aa: CASSLDYLGQKNTEAFF
CDR3nt: TGTGCCAGCAGCTTAGACTACCTGGGACAGAAGAACACTGAAGCTTTCTTT

j_gene: TRBJ2-1
abundance: .
d_gene: TRBD2
len: 15
v_gene: TRBV18
CDR3aa: CASSPLTSGGNEQFF
CDR3nt: TGTGCCAGCTCACCATTAACTAGCGGGGGGAATGAGCAGTTCTTC

j_gene: TRBJ1-5
abundance: .
d_gene: .
len: 14
v_gene: TRBV5-4
CDR3aa: CASSFRGVDQPQHF
CDR3nt: TGTGCCAGCAGCTTTAGGGGGGTCGATCAGCCCCAGCATTTT

j_gene: TRBJ2-2
abundance: .
d_gene: TRBD1
len: 14
v_gene: TRBV6-1
CDR3aa: CASRRGLATGELFF
CDR3nt: TGTGCCAGCCGCAGGGGGCTAGCAACCGGGGAGCTGTTTTTT

j_gene: TRBJ1-1
abundance: .
d_gene: .
len: 15
v_gene: TRBV9
CDR3aa: CASSPEGGGNTEAFF
CDR3nt: TGTGCCAGCAGCCCCGAAGGGGGGGGGAACACTGAAGCTTTCTTT

j_gene: TRBJ2-2
abundance: .
d_gene: TRBD1
len: 14
v_gene: TRBV6-5
CDR3aa: CASSQQGVVGELFF
CDR3nt: TGTGCCAGCAGTCAACAGGGGGTCGTAGGGGAGCTGTTTTTT

j_gene: TRBJ2-3
abundance: .
d_gene: .
len: 15
v_gene: TRBV11-2
CDR3aa: CASSLRRAPRNTQYF
CDR3nt: TGTGCCAGCAGCTTAAGGCGGGCACCGAGGAATACGCAGTATTTT

j_gene: TRBJ2-1
abundance: .
d_gene: .
len: 19
v_gene: TRBV4-1
CDR3aa: CASSQEPMGRASSYNEQFF
CDR3nt: TGCGCCAGCAGCCAAGAACCTATGGGACGGGCGAGCTCCTACAATGAGCAGTTCTTC

j_gene: TRBJ1-2
abundance: .
d_gene: .
len: 14
v_gene: TRBV5-1
CDR3aa: CASSLKARGYGYTF
CDR3nt: TGCGCCAGCAGCTTGAAGGCCAGGGGATATGGCTACACCTTC

j_gene: TRBJ2-2
abundance: .
d_gene: .
len: 12
v_gene: TRBV7-9
CDR3aa: CTGLWNTGELFF
CDR3nt: TGCACAGGGCTTTGGAACACCGGGGAGCTGTTTTTT

j_gene: TRBJ2-7
abundance: .
d_gene: TRBD1
len: 13
v_gene: TRBV5-4
CDR3aa: CASSPGQGREQYF
CDR3nt: TGTGCCAGCAGCCCGGGACAGGGGCGCGAGCAGTACTTC

j_gene: TRBJ2-7
abundance: .
d_gene: .
len: 13
v_gene: TRBV29-1
CDR3aa: CSVLRDTADEQYF
CDR3nt: TGCAGCGTTCTGCGGGACACCGCCGACGAGCAGTACTTC

j_gene: TRBJ1-4
abundance: .
d_gene: .
len: 15
v_gene: TRBV15
CDR3aa: CATSRATGINEKLFF
CDR3nt: TGTGCCACCAGCAGAGCAACAGGGATTAATGAAAAACTGTTTTTT

j_gene: TRBJ2-6
abundance: .
d_gene: .
len: 14
v_gene: TRBV9
CDR3aa: CASRNGGWANVLTF
CDR3nt: TGTGCCAGCAGGAACGGTGGCTGGGCCAACGTCCTGACTTTC

j_gene: TRBJ1-6
abundance: .
d_gene: .
len: 17
v_gene: TRBV15
CDR3aa: CATSRDVAGVGNSPLHF
CDR3nt: TGTGCCACCAGCAGAGATGTTGCGGGTGTAGGGAATTCACCCCTCCACTTT

j_gene: TRBJ2-3
abundance: .
d_gene: TRBD2
len: 14
v_gene: TRBV27
CDR3aa: CASSLGLVSDTQYF
CDR3nt: TGTGCCAGCAGTCTAGGACTAGTATCAGATACGCAGTATTTT

j_gene: TRBJ2-3
abundance: once
d_gene: .
len: 16
v_gene: TRBV5-1
CDR3aa: CASRVVASTSPDTQYF
CDR3nt: TGCGCCAGCAGGGTGGTAGCGTCAACCTCCCCAGATACGCAGTATTTT

j_gene: TRBJ1-3
abundance: .
d_gene: .
len: 14
v_gene: TRBV30
CDR3aa: CACLPRHPGNTIYF
CDR3nt: TGTGCCTGCCTGCCGAGACACCCTGGAAACACCATATATTTT

j_gene: TRBJ1-2
abundance: .
d_gene: .
len: 13
v_gene: TRBV11-2
CDR3aa: CASSLPYNYGYTF
CDR3nt: TGTGCCAGCAGCTTGCCATATAACTATGGCTACACCTTC

j_gene: TRBJ1-4
abundance: .
d_gene: .
len: 17
v_gene: TRBV10-1
CDR3aa: CASSDTRGGATNEKLFF
CDR3nt: TGCGCCAGCAGTGATACCAGGGGAGGGGCGACTAATGAAAAACTGTTTTTT

j_gene: TRBJ2-7
abundance: .
d_gene: .
len: 14
v_gene: TRBV19
CDR3aa: CASSIKEDSYEQYF
CDR3nt: TGTGCCAGTAGTATTAAAGAGGACAGCTACGAGCAGTACTTC

j_gene: TRBJ2-7
abundance: .
d_gene: .
len: 16
v_gene: TRBV27
CDR3aa: CASTTSRPRGRNEQYF
CDR3nt: TGTGCCAGCACCACGAGCCGTCCCAGGGGAAGGAACGAGCAGTACTTC

j_gene: TRBJ2-3
abundance: .
d_gene: TRBD2
len: 15
v_gene: TRBV18
CDR3aa: CASSPLAGVLDTQYF
CDR3nt: TGTGCCAGCTCACCTCTAGCGGGAGTCCTCGATACGCAGTATTTT

j_gene: TRBJ1-4
abundance: .
d_gene: .
len: 13
v_gene: TRBV29-1
CDR3aa: CSASQGVEEKLFF
CDR3nt: TGCAGCGCCTCCCAAGGGGTGGAGGAAAAACTGTTTTTT

j_gene: TRBJ1-5
abundance: .
d_gene: .
len: 17
v_gene: TRBV21-1
CDR3aa: CASSLRGTGYSNQPQHF
CDR3nt: TGTGCCAGCAGCTTGCGAGGGACAGGTTATAGCAATCAGCCCCAGCATTTT

j_gene: TRBJ2-6
abundance: .
d_gene: TRBD2
len: 16
v_gene: TRBV28
CDR3aa: CASYRGGSSGANVLTF
CDR3nt: TGTGCCAGCTATCGGGGGGGAAGCTCTGGGGCCAACGTCCTGACTTTC

j_gene: TRBJ2-7
abundance: .
d_gene: .
len: 15
v_gene: TRBV10-2
CDR3aa: CASSRGLGGYYEQYF
CDR3nt: TGCGCCAGCAGCCGCGGTTTGGGAGGTTACTACGAGCAGTACTTC

j_gene: TRBJ2-2
abundance: .
d_gene: TRBD1
len: 16
v_gene: TRBV4-1
CDR3aa: CASSPWTGGNTGELFF
CDR3nt: TGCGCCAGCAGCCCTTGGACAGGGGGCAACACCGGGGAGCTGTTTTTT

j_gene: TRBJ2-6
abundance: .
d_gene: .
len: 15
v_gene: TRBV15
CDR3aa: CATSLEDSGANVLTF
CDR3nt: TGTGCCACCAGTCTAGAGGATTCTGGGGCCAACGTCCTGACTTTC

j_gene: TRBJ1-2
abundance: .
d_gene: .
len: 14
v_gene: TRBV6-6
CDR3aa: CASSYSTTWQGYTF
CDR3nt: TGTGCCAGCAGTTACTCGACGACGTGGCAAGGCTACACCTTC

j_gene: TRBJ1-1
abundance: .
d_gene: .
len: 13
v_gene: TRBV10-3
CDR3aa: CAIRQELNTEAFF
CDR3nt: TGTGCCATCAGACAGGAATTGAACACTGAAGCTTTCTTT

j_gene: TRBJ2-1
abundance: .
d_gene: .
len: 13
v_gene: TRBV10-1
CDR3aa: CASSESGVSEQFF
CDR3nt: TGCGCCAGCAGTGAGTCGGGAGTCAGCGAGCAGTTCTTC

j_gene: TRBJ1-1
abundance: .
d_gene: .
len: 14
v_gene: TRBV7-9
CDR3aa: CASSASGGITEAFF
CDR3nt: TGTGCCAGCAGCGCCTCAGGTGGTATCACTGAAGCTTTCTTT

j_gene: TRBJ1-2
abundance: few
d_gene: .
len: 14
v_gene: TRBV7-6
CDR3aa: CASSLNKWGYGYTF
CDR3nt: TGTGCCAGCAGCTTAAACAAATGGGGGTATGGCTACACCTTC

j_gene: TRBJ1-3
abundance: .
d_gene: .
len: 15
v_gene: TRBV6-5
CDR3aa: CASSYFPMSGNTIYF
CDR3nt: TGTGCCAGCAGTTACTTCCCGATGTCTGGAAACACCATATATTTT

j_gene: TRBJ2-3
abundance: .
d_gene: .
len: 12
v_gene: TRBV28
CDR3aa: CASSSGPDTQYF
CDR3nt: TGTGCCAGCAGTTCCGGTCCAGATACGCAGTATTTT

j_gene: TRBJ1-2
abundance: medium-sized
d_gene: TRBD1
len: 15
v_gene: TRBV19
CDR3aa: CASSIEQTGSYGYTF
CDR3nt: TGTGCCAGTAGTATAGAACAGACAGGGTCGTATGGCTACACCTTC

j_gene: TRBJ1-1
abundance: .
d_gene: .
len: 12
v_gene: TRBV27
CDR3aa: CARVRANTEAFF
CDR3nt: TGTGCCCGCGTCCGGGCGAACACTGAAGCTTTCTTT

j_gene: TRBJ2-5
abundance: .
d_gene: .
len: 15
v_gene: TRBV19
CDR3aa: CASSIKRSGVETQYF
CDR3nt: TGTGCCAGTAGTATTAAGAGGTCGGGGGTGGAGACCCAGTACTTC

j_gene: TRBJ1-1
abundance: .
d_gene: TRBD1
len: 18
v_gene: TRBV30
CDR3aa: CAWSVPLPTGHMNTEAFF
CDR3nt: TGTGCCTGGAGTGTACCCCTACCGACAGGGCATATGAACACTGAAGCTTTCTTT

j_gene: TRBJ2-1
abundance: once
d_gene: TRBD2
len: 14
v_gene: TRBV5-1
CDR3aa: CASSLAGGNNEQFF
CDR3nt: TGCGCCAGCAGCTTAGCGGGGGGCAACAATGAGCAGTTCTTC

j_gene: TRBJ1-2
abundance: .
d_gene: TRBD1
len: 13
v_gene: TRBV28
CDR3aa: CASTPTGGYGYTF
CDR3nt: TGTGCCAGCACCCCGACAGGGGGCTATGGCTACACCTTC

j_gene: TRBJ2-1
abundance: .
d_gene: TRBD1
len: 17
v_gene: TRBV9
CDR3aa: CASSHRPGTGEKNEQFF
CDR3nt: TGTGCCAGCAGCCACCGGCCCGGGACAGGGGAAAAGAATGAGCAGTTCTTC

j_gene: TRBJ2-7
abundance: .
d_gene: .
len: 15
v_gene: TRBV6-1
CDR3aa: CASRLQGTGAYEQYF
CDR3nt: TGTGCCAGCAGGCTACAGGGTACTGGGGCCTACGAGCAGTACTTC

j_gene: TRBJ1-2
abundance: .
d_gene: .
len: 17
v_gene: TRBV28
CDR3aa: CASSLAAIGRLNYGYTF
CDR3nt: TGTGCCAGCAGTTTAGCAGCAATAGGCAGACTTAACTATGGCTACACCTTC

j_gene: TRBJ2-2
abundance: .
d_gene: TRBD2
len: 16
v_gene: TRBV4-2
CDR3aa: CASSQEVGTSTGELFF
CDR3nt: TGTGCCAGCAGCCAAGAGGTCGGGACTAGCACTGGGGAGCTGTTTTTT